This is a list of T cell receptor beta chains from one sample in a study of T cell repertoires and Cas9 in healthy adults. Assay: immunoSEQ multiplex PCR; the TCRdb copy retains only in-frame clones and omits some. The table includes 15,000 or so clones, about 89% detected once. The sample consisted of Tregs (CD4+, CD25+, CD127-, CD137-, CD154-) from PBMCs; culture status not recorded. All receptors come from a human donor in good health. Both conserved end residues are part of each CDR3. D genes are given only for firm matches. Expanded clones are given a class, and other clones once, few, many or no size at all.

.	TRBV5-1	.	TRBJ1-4	TGCGCCAGCAGCTTGGAGGGGGACACAACTAATGAAAAACTGTTTTTT	CASSLEGDTTNEKLFF
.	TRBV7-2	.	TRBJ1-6	TGTGCCAGCAGCTTAGGCATAGGAGGGCCCCCGAGTTCACCCCTCCACTTT	CASSLGIGGPPSSPLHF
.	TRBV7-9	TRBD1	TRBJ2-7	TGTGCCAGCAGCCCTTGGACAGGGGGCTACGAGCAGTACTTC	CASSPWTGGYEQYF
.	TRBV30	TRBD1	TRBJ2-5	TGTGCCTGGAGTTTGGACAGGGGAGAGACCCAGTACTTC	CAWSLDRGETQYF
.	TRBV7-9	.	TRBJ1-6	TGTGCCAGCAGCTCGTCGAGGAATTCACCCCTCCACTTT	CASSSSRNSPLHF
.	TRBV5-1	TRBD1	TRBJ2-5	TGCGCCAGCAGCTTGTCCCGGGACAGCCAAGAGACCCAGTACTTC	CASSLSRDSQETQYF
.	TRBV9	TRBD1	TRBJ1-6	TGTGCCAGCAGCGCGAACAGGGGGCGAGACTCACCCCTCCACTTT	CASSANRGRDSPLHF
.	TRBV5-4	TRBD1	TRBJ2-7	TGTGCCAGCAGCCGCACAGGGGACGAGCAGTACTTC	CASSRTGDEQYF
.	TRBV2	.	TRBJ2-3	TGTGCCAGCAGTCCGAACGGACTCGGCACAGATACGCAGTATTTT	CASSPNGLGTDTQYF
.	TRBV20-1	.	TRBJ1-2	TGCAGTGCTAGTCTCCGAGGCTACACCTTC	CSASLRGYTF
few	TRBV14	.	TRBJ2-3	TGTGCCAGCAGCCAAGGGATACCTAGCACAGATACGCAGTATTTT	CASSQGIPSTDTQYF
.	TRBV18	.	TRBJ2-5	TGTGCCAGCTCACCACGACAAGAGACCCAGTACTTC	CASSPRQETQYF
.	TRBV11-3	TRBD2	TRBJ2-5	TGTGCCAGCAGCTCGGGCTCGGTGACTAGCGAGACCCAGTACTTC	CASSSGSVTSETQYF
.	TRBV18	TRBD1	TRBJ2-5	TGTGCCAGCTCACCGGCTCGAGGACAGGGGATCTTTAGGGCCCAGTACTTC	CASSPARGQGIFRAQYF
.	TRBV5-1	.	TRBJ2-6	TGCGCCAGCAGCTTGTGGCAGGCTGGTGGGGCCAACGTCCTGACTTTC	CASSLWQAGGANVLTF
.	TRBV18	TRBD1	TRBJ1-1	TGTGCCAGCTCACCAGAGACAGGGGGCACTGAAGCTTTCTTT	CASSPETGGTEAFF
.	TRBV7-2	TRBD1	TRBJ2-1	TGTGCCAGCAGCTTAGTGGGGACAGGGCCCAGGGAGCAGTTCTTC	CASSLVGTGPREQFF